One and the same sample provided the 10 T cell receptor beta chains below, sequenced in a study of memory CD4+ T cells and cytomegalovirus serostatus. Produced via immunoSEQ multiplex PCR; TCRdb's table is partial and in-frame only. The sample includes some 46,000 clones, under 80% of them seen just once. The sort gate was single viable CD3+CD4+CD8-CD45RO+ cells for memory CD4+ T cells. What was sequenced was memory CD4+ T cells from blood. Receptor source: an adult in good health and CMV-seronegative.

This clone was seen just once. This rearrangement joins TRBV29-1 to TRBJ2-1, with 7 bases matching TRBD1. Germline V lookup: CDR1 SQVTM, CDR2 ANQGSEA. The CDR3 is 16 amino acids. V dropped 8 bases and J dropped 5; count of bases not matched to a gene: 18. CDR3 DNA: TGCAGCCTACAACTACAGGGGAAGTCCCTTAACAATGAGCAGTTCTTC. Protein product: CSLQLQGKSLNNEQFF.

The CDR3 is CASSLAAGGNSYNEQFF. CDR3 in DNA: TGTGCCAGCAGCTTGGCGGCAGGAGGTAACTCCTACAATGAGCAGTTCTTC. The J gene is TRBJ2-1, the V gene TRBV7-2; D possibly corresponds to TRBD2 (5 bases). Trimming shortened V by 3 bases and J by 0 bases, and 15 bases separated the two germline ends. The CDR3 has 17 residues. CDR1 is SGHTA, CDR2 FQGNSA, per germline.

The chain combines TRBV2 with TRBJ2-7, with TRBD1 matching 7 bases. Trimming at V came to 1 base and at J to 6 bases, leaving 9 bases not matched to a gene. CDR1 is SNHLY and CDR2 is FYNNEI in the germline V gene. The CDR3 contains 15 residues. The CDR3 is CASSEGQGGLFEQYF. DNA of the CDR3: TGTGCCAGCAGTGAAGGACAGGGCGGCCTGTTCGAGCAGTACTTC.

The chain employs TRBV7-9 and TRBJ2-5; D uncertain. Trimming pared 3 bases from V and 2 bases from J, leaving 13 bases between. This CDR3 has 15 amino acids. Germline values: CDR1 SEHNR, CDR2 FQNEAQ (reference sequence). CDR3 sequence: CASSFTSMGQETQYF. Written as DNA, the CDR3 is TGTGCCAGCAGCTTTACCTCAATGGGGCAAGAGACCCAGTACTTC.

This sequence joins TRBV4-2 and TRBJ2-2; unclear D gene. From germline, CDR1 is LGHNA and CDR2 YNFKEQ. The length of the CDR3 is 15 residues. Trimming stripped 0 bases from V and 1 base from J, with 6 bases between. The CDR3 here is CASSQELQNTGELFF. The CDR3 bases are TGTGCCAGCAGCCAAGAGCTACAGAACACCGGGGAGCTGTTTTTT.

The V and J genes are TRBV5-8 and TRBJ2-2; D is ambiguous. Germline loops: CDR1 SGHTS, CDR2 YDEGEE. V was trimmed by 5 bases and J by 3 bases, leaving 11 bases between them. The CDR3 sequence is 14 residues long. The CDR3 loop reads CASSVFTHTGELFF. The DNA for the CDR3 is TGTGCCAGCAGTGTATTCACCCACACCGGGGAGCTGTTTTTT.

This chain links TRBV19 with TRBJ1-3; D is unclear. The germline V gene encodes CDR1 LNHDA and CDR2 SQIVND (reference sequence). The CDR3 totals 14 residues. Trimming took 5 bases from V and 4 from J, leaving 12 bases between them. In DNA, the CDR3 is TGTGCCAGTAGTGGAATCGGGTTGGGAAACACCATATATTTT. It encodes CASSGIGLGNTIYF.

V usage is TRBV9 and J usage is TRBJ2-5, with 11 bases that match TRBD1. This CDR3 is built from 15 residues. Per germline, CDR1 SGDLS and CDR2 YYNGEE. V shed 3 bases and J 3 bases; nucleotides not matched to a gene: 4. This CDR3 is CASSARGQGEETQYF. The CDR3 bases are TGTGCCAGCAGCGCCCGGGGACAGGGGGAAGAGACCCAGTACTTC.

The CDR3 reads CASSTLPRLAQSTGELFF. The CDR3 coding sequence is TGTGCCAGCAGCACCCTCCCTCGACTAGCCCAATCCACCGGGGAGCTGTTTTTT. The V gene is TRBV11-3, the J gene TRBJ2-2; 7 bases fit TRBD2. Germline V gene lookup returns CDR1 SGHNT and CDR2 YENEEA. V shed 5 bases, J shed 4 bases, and the junction held 16 bases outside the gene matches. CDR3 size: 18 residues.

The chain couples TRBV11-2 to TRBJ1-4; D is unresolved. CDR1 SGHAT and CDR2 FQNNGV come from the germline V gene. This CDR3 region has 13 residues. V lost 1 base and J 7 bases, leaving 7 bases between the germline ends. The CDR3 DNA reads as TGTGCCAGCAGCTTAGTTATAGGTGAAAAACTGTTTTTT. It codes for CASSLVIGEKLFF.